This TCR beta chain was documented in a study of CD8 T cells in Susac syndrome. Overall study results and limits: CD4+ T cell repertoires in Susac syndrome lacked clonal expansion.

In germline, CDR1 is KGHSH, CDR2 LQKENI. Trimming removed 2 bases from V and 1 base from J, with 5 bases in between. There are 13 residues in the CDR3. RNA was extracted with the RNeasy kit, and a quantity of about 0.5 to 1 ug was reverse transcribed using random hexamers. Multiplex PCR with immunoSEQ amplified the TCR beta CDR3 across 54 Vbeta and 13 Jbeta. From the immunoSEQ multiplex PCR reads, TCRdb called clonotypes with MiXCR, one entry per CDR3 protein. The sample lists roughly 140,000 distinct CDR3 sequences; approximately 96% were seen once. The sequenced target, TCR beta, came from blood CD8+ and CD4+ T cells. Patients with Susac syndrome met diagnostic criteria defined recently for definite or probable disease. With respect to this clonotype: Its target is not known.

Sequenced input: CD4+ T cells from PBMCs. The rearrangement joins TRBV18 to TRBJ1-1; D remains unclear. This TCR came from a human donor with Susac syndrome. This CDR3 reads CASSPERNTEAFF. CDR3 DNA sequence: TGTGCCAGCTCACCAGAGAGGAACACTGAAGCTTTCTTT.